Listed here are 3 T cell receptor beta chains from one sample, sequenced in a study of CD8+ T cells in alopecia areata. Treatment meaning: oral pan-JAK inhibitor, 5-10 mg twice daily. RNA, once extracted, was reverse transcribed into cDNA for use as the sequencing template. Data came from immunoSEQ multiplex PCR; TCRdb stores just in-frame clones and leaves some out. The profile shows 110,000 to 150,000 clones, 45% to 60% of them singletons. Sequences were derived from CD8+ T cells sorted from blood, sampled at week 4, from a patient treated with tofacitinib. Receptor source: a human donor with alopecia areata.

V usage is TRBV6-5 and J usage is TRBJ1-6, with D possibly being TRBD1 (5 bases). V was trimmed by 6 bases and J by 14 bases, leaving 23 bases between them. Germline CDR1 is MNHEY and CDR2 is SVGAGI. CDR3 length: 15 residues. CDR3 nucleotide sequence: TGTGCCAGCAGCCCTGGGACGGACGGCACCTTCACCCTCCACTTT. It translates to CASSPGTDGTFTLHF.

The chain has TRBV30 and TRBJ2-7; D is unclear. V lost 1 base and J lost 1, with 8 bases in between. The CDR3 contains 13 residues. CDR1 is GTSNPN, CDR2 SVGIG, per germline (reference sequence). CDR3 protein: CAWSETTSYEQYF. The CDR3 DNA reads TGTGCCTGGAGTGAAACCACGTCCTACGAGCAGTACTTC.

This rearrangement joins TRBV29-1 to TRBJ1-2, with D unclear. V was trimmed by 3 bases and J by 7 bases, leaving 6 bases between them. There are 10 residues in the CDR3. Germline V gives CDR1 SQVTM, CDR2 ANQGSEA. The CDR3, as DNA: TGCAGCGTTGAGAGTGCTGGCTACACCTTC. This codes for CSVESAGYTF.